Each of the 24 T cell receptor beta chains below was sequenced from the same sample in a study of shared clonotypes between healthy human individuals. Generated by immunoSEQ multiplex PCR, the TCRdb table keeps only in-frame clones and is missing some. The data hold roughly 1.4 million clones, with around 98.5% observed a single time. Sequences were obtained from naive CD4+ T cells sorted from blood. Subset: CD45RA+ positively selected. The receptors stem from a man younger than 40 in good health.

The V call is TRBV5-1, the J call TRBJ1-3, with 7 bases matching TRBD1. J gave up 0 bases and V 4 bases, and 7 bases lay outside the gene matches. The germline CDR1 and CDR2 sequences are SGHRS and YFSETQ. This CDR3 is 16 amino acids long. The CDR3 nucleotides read TGCGCCAGCAGCATGACAGGGCCGAGCTCTGGAAACACCATATATTTT. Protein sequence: CASSMTGPSSGNTIYF.

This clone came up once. The CDR3 region is CASSSLAGPGTGELFF. CDR3 nucleotides: TGTGCCAGCAGTTCCCTAGCGGGGCCGGGGACCGGGGAGCTGTTTTTT. The chain recombines TRBV25-1 with TRBJ2-2; TRBD2 aligns across 9 bases. V was clipped by 5 bases and J by 5 bases; unmatched bases: 9. Looked up from germline, CDR1 is MGHDK and CDR2 is SYGVNS. The length of the CDR3 is 16 residues.

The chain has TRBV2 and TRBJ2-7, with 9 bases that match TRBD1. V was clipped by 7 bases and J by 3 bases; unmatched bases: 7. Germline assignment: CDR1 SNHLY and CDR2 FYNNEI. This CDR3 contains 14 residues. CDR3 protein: CASTLQGADYEQYF. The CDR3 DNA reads TGTGCCAGCACTCTACAGGGGGCCGACTACGAGCAGTACTTC. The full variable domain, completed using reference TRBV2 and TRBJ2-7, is EPEVTQTPSHQVTQMGQEVILRCVPISNHLYFYWYRQILGQKVEFLVSFYNNEISEKSEIFDDQFSVERPDGSNFTLKIRSTKLEDSAMYFCASTLQGADYEQYFGPGTRLTVT.

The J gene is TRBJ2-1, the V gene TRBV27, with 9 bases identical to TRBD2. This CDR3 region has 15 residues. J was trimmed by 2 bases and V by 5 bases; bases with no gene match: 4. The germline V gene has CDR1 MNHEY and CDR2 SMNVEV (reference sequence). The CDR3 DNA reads TGTGCCAGCAGTGTTAGCGGGAGTCCCTACAATGAGCAGTTCTTC. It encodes CASSVSGSPYNEQFF.

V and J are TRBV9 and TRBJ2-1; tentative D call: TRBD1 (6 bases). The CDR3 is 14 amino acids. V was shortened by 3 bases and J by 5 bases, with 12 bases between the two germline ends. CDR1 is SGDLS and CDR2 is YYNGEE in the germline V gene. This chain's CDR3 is CASSATGPHNEQFF. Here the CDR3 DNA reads TGTGCCAGCAGCGCGACAGGCCCCCACAATGAGCAGTTCTTC.

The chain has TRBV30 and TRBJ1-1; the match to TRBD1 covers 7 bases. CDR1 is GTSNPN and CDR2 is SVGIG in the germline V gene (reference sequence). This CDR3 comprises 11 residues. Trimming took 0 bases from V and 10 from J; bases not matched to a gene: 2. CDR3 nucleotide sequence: TGTGCCTGGAGTGTAGAGGGGGCAGCTTTCTTT. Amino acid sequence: CAWSVEGAAFF.

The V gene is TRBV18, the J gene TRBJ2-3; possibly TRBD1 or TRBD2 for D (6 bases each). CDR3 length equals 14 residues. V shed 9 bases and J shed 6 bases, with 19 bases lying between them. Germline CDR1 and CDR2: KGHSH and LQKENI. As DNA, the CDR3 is TGTGCCAGTAGACTGGCGGGACAAGGGGATACGCAGTATTTT. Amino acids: CASRLAGQGDTQYF.

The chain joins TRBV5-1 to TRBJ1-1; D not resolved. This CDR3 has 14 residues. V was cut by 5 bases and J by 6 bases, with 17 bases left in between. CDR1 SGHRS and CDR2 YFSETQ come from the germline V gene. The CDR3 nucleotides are TGCGCCAGCAGTCTCGACGGCTTGATGTCTGAAGCTTTCTTT. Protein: CASSLDGLMSEAFF.

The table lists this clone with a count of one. DNA of the CDR3: TGCGCCAGCAGCCCGACAGGGGAGCGCACAGATACGCAGTATTTT. This sequence encodes CASSPTGERTDTQYF. V and J are TRBV4-1 and TRBJ2-3, with 8 nucleotides matching TRBD1. CDR1 MGHRA and CDR2 YSYEKL come from the germline V gene. The CDR3 has 15 amino acids. Trimming took 4 bases from V and 1 from J; bases not matched to a gene: 4.

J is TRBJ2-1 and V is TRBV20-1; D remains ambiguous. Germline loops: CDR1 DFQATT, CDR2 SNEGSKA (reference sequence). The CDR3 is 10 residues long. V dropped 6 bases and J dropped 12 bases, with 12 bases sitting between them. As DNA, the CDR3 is TGCAGTGCCAGACTGGGGATGCAGTTCTTC. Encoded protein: CSARLGMQFF.

CDR3 loop: CASSAKSDSYEQFF. CDR3 nucleotides: TGCGCCAGCAGTGCGAAGTCGGACAGCTATGAGCAGTTCTTC. The rearrangement joins TRBV10-2 to TRBJ2-1, with a possible D match to TRBD1 (6 bases). CDR3 size: 14 residues. Germline CDR1 is WSHSY and CDR2 is SAAADI. V lost 4 bases, J lost 8 bases, and 15 bases lay in between.

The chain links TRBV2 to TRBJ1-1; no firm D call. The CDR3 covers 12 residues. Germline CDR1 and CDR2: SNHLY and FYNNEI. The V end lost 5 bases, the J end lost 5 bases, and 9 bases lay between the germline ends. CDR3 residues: CASSPIRTEAFF. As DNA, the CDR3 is TGTGCCAGCAGTCCAATTCGAACTGAAGCTTTCTTT.

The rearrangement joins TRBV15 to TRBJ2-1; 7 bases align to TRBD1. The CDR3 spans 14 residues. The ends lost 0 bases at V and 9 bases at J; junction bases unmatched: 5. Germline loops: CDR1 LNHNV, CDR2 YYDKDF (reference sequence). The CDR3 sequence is CATSRDKTGLEQFF. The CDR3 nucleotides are TGTGCCACCAGCAGAGATAAGACAGGGCTTGAGCAGTTCTTC.

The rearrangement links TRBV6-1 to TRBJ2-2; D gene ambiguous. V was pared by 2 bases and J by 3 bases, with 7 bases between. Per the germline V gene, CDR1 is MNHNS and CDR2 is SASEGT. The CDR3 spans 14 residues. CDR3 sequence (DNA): TGTGCCAGCAGTGAAAGAGGAGACACCGGGGAGCTGTTTTTT. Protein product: CASSERGDTGELFF.

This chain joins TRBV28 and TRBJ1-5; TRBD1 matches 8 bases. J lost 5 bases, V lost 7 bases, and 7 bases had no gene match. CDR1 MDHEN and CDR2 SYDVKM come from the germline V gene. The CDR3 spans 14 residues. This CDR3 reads CASIFQGAHQPQHF. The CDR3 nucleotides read TGTGCCAGCATCTTCCAGGGGGCGCATCAGCCCCAGCATTTT.

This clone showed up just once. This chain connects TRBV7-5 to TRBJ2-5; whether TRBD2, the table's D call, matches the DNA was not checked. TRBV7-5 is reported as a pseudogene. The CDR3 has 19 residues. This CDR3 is CVRSTPDRLAGEDQETQYF. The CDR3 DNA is TGTGTCAGAAGCACACCCGACCGACTAGCGGGAGAAGACCAAGAGACCCAGTACTTC.

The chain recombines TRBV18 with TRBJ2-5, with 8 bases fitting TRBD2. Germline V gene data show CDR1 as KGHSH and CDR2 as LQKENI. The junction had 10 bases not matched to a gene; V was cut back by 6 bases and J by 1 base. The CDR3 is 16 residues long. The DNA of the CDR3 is TGTGCCAGCTCGCACGTAGCGGGAAAGTCCCAAGAGACCCAGTACTTC. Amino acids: CASSHVAGKSQETQYF.

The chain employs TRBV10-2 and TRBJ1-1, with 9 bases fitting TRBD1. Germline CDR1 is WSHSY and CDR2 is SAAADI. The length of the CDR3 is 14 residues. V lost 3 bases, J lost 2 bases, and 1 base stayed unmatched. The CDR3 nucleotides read TGCGCCAGCAGTGAAACAGGGGGCAACACTGAAGCTTTCTTT. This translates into CASSETGGNTEAFF.

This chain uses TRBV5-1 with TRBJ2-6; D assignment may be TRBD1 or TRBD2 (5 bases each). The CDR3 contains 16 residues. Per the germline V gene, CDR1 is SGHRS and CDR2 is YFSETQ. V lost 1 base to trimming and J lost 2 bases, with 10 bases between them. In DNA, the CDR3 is TGCGCCAGCAGCTTGCCGTTGGGGGCTGGGGCCAACGTCCTGACTTTC. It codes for CASSLPLGAGANVLTF.

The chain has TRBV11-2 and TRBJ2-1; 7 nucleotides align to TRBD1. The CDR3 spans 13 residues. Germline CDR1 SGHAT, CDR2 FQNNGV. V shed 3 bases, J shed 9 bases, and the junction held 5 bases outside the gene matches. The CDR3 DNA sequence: TGTGCCAGCAGCTTCACAGGGGCGAGTGAGCAGTTCTTC. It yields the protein CASSFTGASEQFF.

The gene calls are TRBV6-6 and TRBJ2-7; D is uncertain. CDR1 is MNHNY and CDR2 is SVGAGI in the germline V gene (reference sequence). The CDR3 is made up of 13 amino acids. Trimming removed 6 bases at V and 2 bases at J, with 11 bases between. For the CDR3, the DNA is TGTGCCAGCAGAGATTATATAGCCTACGAGCAGTACTTC. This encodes CASRDYIAYEQYF.

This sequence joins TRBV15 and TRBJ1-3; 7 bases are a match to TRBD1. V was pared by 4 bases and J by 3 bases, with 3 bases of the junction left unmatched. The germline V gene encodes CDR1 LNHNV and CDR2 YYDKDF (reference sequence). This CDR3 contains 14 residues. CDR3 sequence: CATSIRGNGNTIYF. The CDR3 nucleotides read TGTGCCACCAGCATCAGGGGGAATGGAAACACCATATATTTT.

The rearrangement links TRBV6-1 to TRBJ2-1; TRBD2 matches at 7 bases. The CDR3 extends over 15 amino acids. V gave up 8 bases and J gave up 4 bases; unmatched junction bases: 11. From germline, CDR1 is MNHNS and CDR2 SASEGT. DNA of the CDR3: TGTGCCAGCTCCCGGCTAGCGGAGTCATACAATGAGCAGTTCTTC. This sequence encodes CASSRLAESYNEQFF.

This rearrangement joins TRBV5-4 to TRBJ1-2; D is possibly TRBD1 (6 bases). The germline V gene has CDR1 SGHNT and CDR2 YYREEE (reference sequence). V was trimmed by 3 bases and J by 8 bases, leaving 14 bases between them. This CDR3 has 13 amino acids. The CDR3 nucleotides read TGTGCCAGCAGCTCTACAGGGCTCGACGGCTACACCTTC. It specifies CASSSTGLDGYTF.